This T cell receptor (beta chain) was sequenced during a study of T cells after somatic rescue of genetic block. Only in-frame clones appear in the TCRdb table, and some are missing; sequencing was by immunoSEQ multiplex PCR. Counted here are 110,000 or so clones, around nine tenths occurring once; the ten biggest clones make up roughly 1.5%. Trimming cost V 3 bases and J 4 bases, with 9 bases left between them. Germline loops: CDR1 SGHAT, CDR2 FQNNGV. This CDR3 comprises 13 residues. This clonotype was sampled from a young woman. V usage is TRBV11-2 and J usage is TRBJ1-2; a weak D match, TRBD1 (5 bases). What was sequenced was peripheral blood mononuclear cells (PBMCs). The CDR3 spells CASSFQGGYGYTF. Written as DNA, the CDR3 is TGTGCCAGCAGCTTCCAGGGAGGCTATGGCTACACCTTC.